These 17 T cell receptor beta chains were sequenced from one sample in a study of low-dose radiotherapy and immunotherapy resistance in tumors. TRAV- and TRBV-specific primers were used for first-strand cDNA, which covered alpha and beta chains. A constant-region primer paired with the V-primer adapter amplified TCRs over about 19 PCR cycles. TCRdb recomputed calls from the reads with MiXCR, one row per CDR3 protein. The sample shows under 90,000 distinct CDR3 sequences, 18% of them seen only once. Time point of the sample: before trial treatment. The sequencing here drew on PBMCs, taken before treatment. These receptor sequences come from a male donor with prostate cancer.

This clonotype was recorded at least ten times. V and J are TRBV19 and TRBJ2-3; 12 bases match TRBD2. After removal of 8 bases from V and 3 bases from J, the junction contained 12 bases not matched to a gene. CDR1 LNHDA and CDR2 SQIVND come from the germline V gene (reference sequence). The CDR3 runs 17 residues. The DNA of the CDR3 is TGTGCCAGTGCGCCTTGGGCTAGCGGGGGGGCGACAGATACGCAGTATTTT. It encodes CASAPWASGGATDTQYF. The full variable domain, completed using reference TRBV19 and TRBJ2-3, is DGGITQSPKYLFRKEGQNVTLSCEQNLNHDAMYWYRQDPGQGLRLIYYSQIVNDFQKGDIAEGYSVSREKKESFPLTVTSAQKNPTAFYLCASAPWASGGATDTQYFGPGTRLTVL.

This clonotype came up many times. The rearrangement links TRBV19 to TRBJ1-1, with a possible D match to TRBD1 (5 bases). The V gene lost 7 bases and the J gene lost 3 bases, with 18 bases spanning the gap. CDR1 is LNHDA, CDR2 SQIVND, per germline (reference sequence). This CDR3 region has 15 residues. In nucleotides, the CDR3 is TGTGCCAGTAACTCCCAGGGATCACCCTACACTGAAGCTTTCTTT. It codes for CASNSQGSPYTEAFF.

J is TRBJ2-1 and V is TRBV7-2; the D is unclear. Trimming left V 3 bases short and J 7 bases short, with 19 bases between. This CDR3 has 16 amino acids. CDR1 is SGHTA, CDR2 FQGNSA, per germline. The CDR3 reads CASSLVWQVGDNEQFF. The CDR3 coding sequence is TGTGCCAGCAGCTTGGTCTGGCAGGTTGGGGATAATGAGCAGTTCTTC. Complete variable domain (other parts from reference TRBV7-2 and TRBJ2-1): GAGVSQSPSNKVTEKGKDVELRCDPISGHTALYWYRQSLGQGLEFLIYFQGNSAPDKSGLPSDRFSAERTGGSVSTLTIQRTQQEDSAVYLCASSLVWQVGDNEQFFGPGTRLTVL.

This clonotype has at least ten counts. This chain's CDR3 is CSAKGAANEQYF. The CDR3 DNA reads as TGCAGTGCTAAGGGGGCAGCCAACGAGCAGTACTTC. This chain connects TRBV20-1 to TRBJ2-7, with TRBD1 matching 7 bases. This CDR3 is 12 amino acids long. The ends lost 4 bases at V and 5 bases at J; junction bases unmatched: 5. Looked up from germline, CDR1 is DFQATT and CDR2 is SNEGSKA (reference sequence).

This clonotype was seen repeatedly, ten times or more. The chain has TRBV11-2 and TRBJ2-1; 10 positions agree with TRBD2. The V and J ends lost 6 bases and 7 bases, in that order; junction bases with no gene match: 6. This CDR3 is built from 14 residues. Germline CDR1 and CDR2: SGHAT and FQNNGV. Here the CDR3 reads CASRSLAGVNEQFF. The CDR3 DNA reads TGTGCCAGCAGATCTCTAGCGGGGGTTAATGAGCAGTTCTTC. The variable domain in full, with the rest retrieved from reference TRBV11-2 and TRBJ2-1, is EAGVAQSPRYKIIEKRQSVAFWCNPISGHATLYWYQQILGQGPKLLIQFQNNGVVDDSQLPKDRFSAERLKGVDSTLKIQPAKLEDSAVYLCASRSLAGVNEQFFGPGTRLTVL.

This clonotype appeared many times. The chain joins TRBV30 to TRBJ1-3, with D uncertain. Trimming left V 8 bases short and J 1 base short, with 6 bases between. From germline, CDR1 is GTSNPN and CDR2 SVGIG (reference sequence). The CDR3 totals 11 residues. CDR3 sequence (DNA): TGTGCCCTCGGTTCTGGAAACACCATATATTTT. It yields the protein CALGSGNTIYF.

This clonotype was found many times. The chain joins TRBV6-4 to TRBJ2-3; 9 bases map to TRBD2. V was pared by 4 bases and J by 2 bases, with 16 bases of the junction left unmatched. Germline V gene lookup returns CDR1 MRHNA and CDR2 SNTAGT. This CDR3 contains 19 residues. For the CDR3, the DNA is TGTGCCAGCAGTGCATCCCTTAGTGCGCTAGCGGGGTCCACAGATACGCAGTATTTT. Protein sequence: CASSASLSALAGSTDTQYF.

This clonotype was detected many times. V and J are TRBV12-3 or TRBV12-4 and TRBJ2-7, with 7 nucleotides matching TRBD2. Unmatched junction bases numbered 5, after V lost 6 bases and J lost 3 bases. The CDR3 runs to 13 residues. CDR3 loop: CASRRTSFYEQYF. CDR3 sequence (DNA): TGTGCCAGCAGGCGGACTAGTTTCTACGAGCAGTACTTC.

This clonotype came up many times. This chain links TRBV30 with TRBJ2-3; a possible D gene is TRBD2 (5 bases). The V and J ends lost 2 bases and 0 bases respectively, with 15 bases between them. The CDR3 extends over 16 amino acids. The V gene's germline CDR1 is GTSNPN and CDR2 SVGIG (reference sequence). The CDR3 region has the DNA TGTGCCTGGAGTAGGCCCTCGGGAATTAGCACAGATACGCAGTATTTT. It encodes CAWSRPSGISTDTQYF.

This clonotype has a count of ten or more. In nucleotides, the CDR3 is TGCGCCAGCAGCTTGGGGGCTAATGCAGATACGCAGTATTTT. Its translation: CASSLGANADTQYF. The gene calls are TRBV5-1 and TRBJ2-3, with D hard to call. This CDR3 has 14 amino acids. The V end was cut by 0 bases, the J end by 4 bases, with 9 bases between. CDR1 is SGHRS and CDR2 is YFSETQ in the germline V gene.

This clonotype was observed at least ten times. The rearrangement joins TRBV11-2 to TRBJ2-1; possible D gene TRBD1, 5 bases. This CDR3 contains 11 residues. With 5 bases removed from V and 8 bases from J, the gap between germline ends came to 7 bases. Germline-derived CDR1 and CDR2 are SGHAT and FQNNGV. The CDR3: CASSTGDEQFF. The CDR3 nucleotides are TGTGCCAGCAGCACAGGAGATGAGCAGTTCTTC.

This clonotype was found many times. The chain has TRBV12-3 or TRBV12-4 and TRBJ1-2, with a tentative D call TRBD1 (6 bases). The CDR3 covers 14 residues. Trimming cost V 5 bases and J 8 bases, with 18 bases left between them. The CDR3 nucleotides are TGTGCCAGCAGTCATAACAGGGATAGGAGGGGCTACACCTTC. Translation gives CASSHNRDRRGYTF.

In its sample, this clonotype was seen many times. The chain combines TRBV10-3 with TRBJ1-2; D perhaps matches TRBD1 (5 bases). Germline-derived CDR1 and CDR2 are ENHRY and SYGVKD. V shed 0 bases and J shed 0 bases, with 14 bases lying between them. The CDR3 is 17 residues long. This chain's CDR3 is CAISESIGALANYGYTF. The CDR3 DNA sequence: TGTGCCATCAGTGAGTCGATCGGGGCGCTGGCTAACTATGGCTACACCTTC.

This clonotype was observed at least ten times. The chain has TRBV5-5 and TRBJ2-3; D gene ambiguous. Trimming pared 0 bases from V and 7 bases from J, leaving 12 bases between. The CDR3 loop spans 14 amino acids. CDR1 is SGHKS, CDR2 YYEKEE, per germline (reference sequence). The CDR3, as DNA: TGTGCCAGCAGCTTGGCCGGTGCCAGGAATACGCAGTATTTT. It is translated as CASSLAGARNTQYF.

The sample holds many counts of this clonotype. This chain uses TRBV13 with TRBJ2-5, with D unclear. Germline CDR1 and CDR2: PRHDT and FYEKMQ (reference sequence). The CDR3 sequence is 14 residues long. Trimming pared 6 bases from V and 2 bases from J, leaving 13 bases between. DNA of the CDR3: TGTGCCAGCAGTGGTGTTACCATGCAAGAGACCCAGTACTTC. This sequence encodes CASSGVTMQETQYF.

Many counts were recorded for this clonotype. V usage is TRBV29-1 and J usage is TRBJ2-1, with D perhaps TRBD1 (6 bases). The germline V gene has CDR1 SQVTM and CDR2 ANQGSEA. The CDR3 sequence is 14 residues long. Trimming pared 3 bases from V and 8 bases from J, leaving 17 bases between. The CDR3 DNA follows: TGCAGCGTTGATTCTACAGGGTCAGGGGATGAGCAGTTCTTC. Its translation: CSVDSTGSGDEQFF.

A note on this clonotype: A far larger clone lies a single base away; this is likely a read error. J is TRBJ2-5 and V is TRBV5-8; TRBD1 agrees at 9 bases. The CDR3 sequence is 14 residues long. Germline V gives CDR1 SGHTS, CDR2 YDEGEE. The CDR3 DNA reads TGTACCAGCAGCCTTGACAGGGGGCAAGAGACCCAGTACTTC. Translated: CTSSLDRGQETQYF. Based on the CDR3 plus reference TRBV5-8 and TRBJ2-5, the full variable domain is EAGVTQSPTHLIKTRGQQATLRCSPISGHTSVYWYQQALGLGLQFLLWYDEGEERNRGNFPPRFSGRQFPNYSSELNVNALELEDSALYLCTSSLDRGQETQYFGPGTRLLVL.